The entry below describes one T cell receptor beta chain. What it binds is unknown. Repertoires were generated with immunoSEQ multiplex PCR, while TCRdb's copy carries only in-frame clones and drops some. This sample has approximately 74,000 clones, with approximately 90% found just once. This sample was included in a study of OX40 agonist ivuxolimab in advanced cancers. Study outcomes and limitations: Low levels of normalized T-cell clonal expansion also appeared in some nonresponders. The study found that CD8+ T cells averaged more expanded clones than CD4+. Which antigen the expanded peripheral T cells recognized is unknown.

This CDR3 region has 14 residues. Germline V gives CDR1 MNHEY, CDR2 SMNVEV (reference sequence). V lost 6 bases, J lost 0 bases, and 11 bases lay in between. Sampled blood was obtained at baseline, cycle 4 day 1, and cycle 7 day 1. This sample comprised CD4+ or CD8+ T cells sorted from blood, obtained in a trial of the OX40 agonist ivuxolimab. The receptor was isolated from an adult with an advanced solid tumor such as melanoma, head and neck, liver or kidney cancer. The chain carries TRBV27 and TRBJ2-5; D call uncertain. This chain's CDR3 is CASSPPKDQETQYF. As DNA, the CDR3 is TGTGCCAGCAGCCCTCCGAAGGACCAAGAGACCCAGTACTTC.